This T cell receptor (beta chain) is from a study of cytomegalovirus exposure and HLA in healthy donors. This clone was seen a handful of times. Its matching antigen is unknown. Study results and caveats: Cytomegalovirus-associated TCR beta chains were listed, numbering 150 to 200. Cytomegalovirus status was reportedly diagnosed by the classifier with high specificity and sensitivity.

CDR1 is SGHAT and CDR2 is FQNNGV in the germline V gene. The CDR3 is made up of 18 amino acids. J lost 6 bases, V lost 5 bases, and 16 bases had no gene match. A multiplex PCR was run with 60 Vbeta primers and 13 Jbeta primers. Assay: immunoSEQ multiplex PCR; the TCRdb copy retains only in-frame clones and omits some. The table records under 200,000 clones, around 86% of them present only once. What was sequenced was PBMCs. The chain is built from TRBV11-2 and TRBJ2-7, with 13 bases lining up with TRBD2. This clonotype was obtained from a human donor in good health. CDR3 sequence reads: CASSQELMLLAGGREQYF. DNA of the CDR3: TGTGCCAGCAGCCAAGAGCTTATGTTACTAGCGGGGGGGCGCGAGCAGTACTTC.